Following are 2 T cell receptor beta chains from one sample sequenced in a study of cytomegalovirus exposure and HLA in healthy donors. Primers: 60 Vbeta forward and 13 Jbeta reverse. This table comes from immunoSEQ multiplex PCR, and its TCRdb copy is limited to in-frame clones, with some not included. The sample carries about 160,000 clones, approximately 79% recorded once. Sequencing was performed on PBMCs. The receptor set was obtained from a man aged 40-49 years in good health and CMV-seronegative.

This clone has more than one count but fewer than ten. Compared with germline, one end of the junction differs, possibly owing to a read error. This chain links TRBV5-1 with TRBJ2-6, with 7 positions matching TRBD1. Germline CDR1 reads SGHRS; CDR2 reads YFSETQ. There are 17 residues in the CDR3. CDR3 sequence: CASSWRQGLSGANGLTF. The CDR3 nucleotides read TGCGCCAGCAGCTGGAGACAGGGCCTCTCTGGGGCCAACGGCCTGACTTTC.

This chain joins TRBV6-5 and TRBJ1-4; TRBD1 is a possible D gene (5 bases). The CDR3 loop spans 14 amino acids. Germline V lookup: CDR1 MNHEY, CDR2 SVGAGI. The V gene lost 8 bases and the J gene lost 8 bases, with 18 bases spanning the gap. The CDR3 loop reads CASGETGPWEKLFF. The CDR3 DNA is TGTGCCAGCGGGGAAACAGGCCCCTGGGAAAAACTGTTTTTT.